The present entry profiles one T cell receptor beta chain with its context. These data come from a study of T cell changes during pregnancy in multiple sclerosis. Germline CDR1 LNHDA, CDR2 SQIVND (reference sequence). CDR3 length: 14 residues. The V end lost 5 bases, the J end lost 0 bases, and 10 bases lay between the germline ends. Some clones are missing from TCRdb's copy, which holds only in-frame ones; the method was immunoSEQ multiplex PCR. In the table there are 30,000 to 35,000 clones, roughly nine tenths of which are singletons. This TCR derives from a female donor with multiple sclerosis, enrolled in a pregnancy study. The V and J genes are TRBV19 and TRBJ1-1, with D possibly being TRBD1 (6 bases). The sample here was CD8+ T cells from peripheral blood mononuclear cells, taken before pregnancy. CDR3: CASSVGQMNTEAFF. The CDR3, as DNA: TGTGCCAGTAGTGTTGGACAGATGAACACTGAAGCTTTCTTT.